Listed here is a single T cell receptor beta chain. This CDR3 spans 12 amino acids. CDR1 and CDR2 from the germline V gene are GTSNPN and SVGIG (reference sequence). V was clipped by 5 bases and J by 3 bases, with 11 bases between them. These data are taken from a study of CD8 T cells in Susac syndrome. Random hexamers were used to reverse transcribe the RNA input (roughly 0.5 to 1 ug). MiXCR was run by TCRdb on the immunoSEQ multiplex PCR reads, yielding one entry per CDR3 protein. The top ten hold around 0.099% of the sample, which has a few hundred thousand distinct CDR3 sequences, 95% seen once. Negative magnetic isolation gave CD8+ and CD4+ cells; FACS enriched CD8+ TEMRA.

This clonotype originated in a human donor with multiple sclerosis. The sample consisted of CD4+ T cells from PBMCs. The genes are TRBV30 and TRBJ2-7, with D possibly being TRBD1 or TRBD2 (5 bases each). CDR3 sequence: CAWGTQIYEQYF. The DNA of the CDR3 is TGTGCCTGGGGGACGCAAATCTACGAGCAGTACTTC. Full variable domain (outside the CDR3, taken from reference TRBV30 and TRBJ2-7): SQTIHQWPATLVQPVGSPLSLECTVEGTSNPNLYWYRQAAGRGLQLLFYSVGIGQISSEVPQNLSASRPQDRQFILSSKKLLLSDSGFYLCAWGTQIYEQYFGPGTRLTVT.